The rows below give T cell receptor beta chains drawn from one sample of a study of CD8+ T cells in alopecia areata. Some clones are missing from TCRdb's copy, which holds only in-frame ones; the method was immunoSEQ multiplex PCR. Of over 200,000 clones listed, roughly 57% are singletons. The material was CD4+ T cells sorted from blood, obtained at week 0. The receptors shown here come from a human donor with alopecia areata. The conserved cysteine and the conserved F or W are not part of the CDR3 here.

v_gene,j_gene,CDR3aa
TRBV29-1,TRBJ1-5,SVEEANQPQH
TRBV5-4,TRBJ2-1,ASSSQGGYNEQF
TRBV7-9,TRBJ1-3,ASSLSLSSSGNTIY
TRBV5-6,TRBJ1-6,ASSSYRGDSPLH
TRBV29-1,TRBJ1-1,SVERRADTEAF
TRBV10-3,TRBJ2-7,ATQSGSYYEQY
TRBV30,TRBJ2-7,AWLDRALGEQY
TRBV29-1,TRBJ2-6,SVGVSGANVLT
TRBV2,TRBJ2-1,ASSVAGGLSEQF
TRBV9,TRBJ1-2,ASSRGLLTGYT
TRBV9,TRBJ1-2,ASSVTGSLYGYT
TRBV7-9,TRBJ2-7,ASSLRGRGHEQY
TRBV29-1,TRBJ1-1,SVRQMNTEAF
TRBV7-9,TRBJ1-2,ASSPGKGTANYGYT
TRBV30,TRBJ2-1,AWTPGHNNEQF
TRBV9,TRBJ2-3,ASSVVPGKTDTQY
TRBV29-1,TRBJ2-2,SATSPGLAVTGELF
TRBV7-2,TRBJ2-1,ASSPSGTSYNEQF
TRBV18,TRBJ2-7,ASSPSAGASYEQY
TRBV6-4,TRBJ2-2,ASSDRWGRNTGELF
TRBV6-5,TRBJ2-7,ASSPGTSDPYEQY
TRBV4-1,TRBJ2-7,ASSGRPQGYEQY
TRBV5-1,TRBJ2-4,ASRTGLKNIQY
TRBV30,TRBJ1-5,AWSKQGVYSNQPQH
TRBV5-1,TRBJ1-2,ATQLQTGGGYT
TRBV4-1,TRBJ1-5,ASSPRAWRSNQPQH
TRBV6-5,TRBJ2-7,ASSTTGVSSYEQY
TRBV6-1,TRBJ2-1,ASKGGTVNEQF
TRBV5-1,TRBJ1-1,ASSLLDRAMNTEAF
TRBV15,TRBJ2-2,ATSRDGARNTGELF
TRBV6-1,TRBJ1-1,ASGGHGAF
TRBV19,TRBJ2-7,ASSRALSTYEQY
TRBV29-1,TRBJ2-3,SVVGTSGGAVWTDTQY
TRBV23-1,TRBJ1-2,ASSQGRVYGYT